Below, one TCR beta chain is given with its context. Here immunoSEQ multiplex PCR was the method, and the copy in TCRdb shows in-frame clones only, minus some. The sample contains more than 90,000 clones, almost 96% of which appear only once. This entry comes from a study of technical replicates of blood from a handful of donors. Trimming stripped 1 base from V and 4 bases from J, with 10 bases between. CDR1 and CDR2 (germline): SEHNR, FQNEAQ (reference sequence). The CDR3 consists of 14 residues. The chain couples TRBV7-9 to TRBJ1-2, with D maybe TRBD1 (6 bases). The material sequenced was T cells isolated from PBMCs. The clonotype was recovered from a human donor in good health. Here the CDR3 reads CASSLDTGIYGYTF. The DNA of the CDR3 is TGTGCCAGCAGCTTAGATACAGGGATCTATGGCTACACCTTC.